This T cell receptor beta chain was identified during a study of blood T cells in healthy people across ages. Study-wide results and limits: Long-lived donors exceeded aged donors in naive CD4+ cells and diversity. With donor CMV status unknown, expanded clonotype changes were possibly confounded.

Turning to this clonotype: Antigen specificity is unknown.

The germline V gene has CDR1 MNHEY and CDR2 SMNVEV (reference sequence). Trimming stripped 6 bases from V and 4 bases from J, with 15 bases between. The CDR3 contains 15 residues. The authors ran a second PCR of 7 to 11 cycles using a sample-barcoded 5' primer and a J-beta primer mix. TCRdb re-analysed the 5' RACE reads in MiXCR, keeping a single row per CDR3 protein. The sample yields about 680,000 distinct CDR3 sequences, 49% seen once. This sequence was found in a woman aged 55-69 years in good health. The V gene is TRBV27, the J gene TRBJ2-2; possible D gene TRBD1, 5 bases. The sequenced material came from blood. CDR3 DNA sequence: TGTGCCAGCAGACTCCTCCAGGGTGGCACCGGGGAGCTGTTTTTT. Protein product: CASRLLQGGTGELFF.